This is a list of T cell receptor beta chains from one sample in a study of HIV-infected patients and healthy controls. TCRdb used MiXCR to reprocess the 5' RACE reads, holding one entry per CDR3 protein. The sample has 15,000 to 20,000 distinct CDR3 sequences; 8.9% are singletons. Sequenced: blood. Source of these receptors: an adult in good health. CDR3s leave out the opening cysteine and the closing phenylalanine or tryptophan. The order of the fields is CDR3 length, J gene, V gene, CDR3 protein.

len: 11
j_gene: TRBJ1-2
v_gene: TRBV30
CDR3aa: AWTLHRGYGYT

len: 10
j_gene: TRBJ1-1
v_gene: TRBV3-1
CDR3aa: ASSQVDTEAF

len: 13
j_gene: TRBJ2-3
v_gene: TRBV3-1
CDR3aa: ASSPWSGWTDTQY

len: 14
j_gene: TRBJ2-2
v_gene: TRBV12-3/TRBV12-4
CDR3aa: ASSPRDRGYTGELF

len: 13
j_gene: TRBJ2-1
v_gene: TRBV6-6
CDR3aa: ASSYGLAGYNEQF

len: 10
j_gene: TRBJ1-2
v_gene: TRBV5-1
CDR3aa: ASSLSAEGYT

len: 13
j_gene: TRBJ1-6
v_gene: TRBV28
CDR3aa: ASSRGTGGNSPLH

len: 13
j_gene: TRBJ2-3
v_gene: TRBV19
CDR3aa: ASSLRTDPTDTQY

len: 16
j_gene: TRBJ2-3
v_gene: TRBV7-2
CDR3aa: ASSLERGGWRRTDTQY

len: 13
j_gene: TRBJ2-7
v_gene: TRBV6-1
CDR3aa: ASSQAGTGGNEQY

len: 10
j_gene: TRBJ2-3
v_gene: TRBV7-9
CDR3aa: ASSPPFHTQY

len: 10
j_gene: TRBJ2-3
v_gene: TRBV29-1
CDR3aa: SVDGARDTQY

len: 14
j_gene: TRBJ2-5
v_gene: TRBV7-6
CDR3aa: ASSFNSGNNQETQY